This T cell receptor (beta chain) was obtained from a study of T cells after yellow fever vaccination. On the study more broadly: Low-cell-number fractions were prepared with SMART-Seq v4 Ultra Low Input.

Per the germline V gene, CDR1 is MGHDK and CDR2 is SYGVNS. The CDR3 contains 13 residues. Trimming shortened V by 0 bases and J by 3 bases, and 6 bases separated the two germline ends. Findings and limits, study-wide: The study noted that FACS-sorted repertoires could contain abundant clonotypes contaminating from the bulk population. The study re-detected most primary-vaccination clones after the booster (roughly 96% CD4, roughly 85% CD8).

A note on this clonotype: The antigen remains unidentified.

TCRdb recomputed calls from the 5' RACE reads with MiXCR, one row per CDR3 protein. This sample has some 600,000 distinct CDR3 sequences, with approximately 16% found just once. Sequenced material: PBMCs, taken 5 to 6 days after the first yellow fever vaccination. V usage is TRBV25-1 and J usage is TRBJ2-7; no definite D call. The TCR comes from a man younger than 30 who received the YFV17D yellow fever vaccine. Written as DNA, the CDR3 is TGTGCCAGCAGTGAATACGGTAACTACGAGCAGTACTTC. Translation: CASSEYGNYEQYF.